The clone carrying this TCR beta chain was counted only a few times. Antigen: not known. A single base separates this from a much larger clone, so it may be a read error. This sample was taken from a study of T cells in Graves' hyperthyroidism and ophthalmopathy. Template material for amplifying TCR beta CDR3 regions consisted of RNA transcripts. The TCR CDR3 was amplified in a first-round RT-PCR using the HTBI primer set. TCRdb reprocessed the multiplex PCR reads via MiXCR and lists one record per CDR3 protein. The repertoire holds about 480,000 distinct CDR3 sequences, approximately 15% seen once, with 17% in the top ten. Germline values: CDR1 SGHNT, CDR2 YYREEE (reference sequence). The CDR3 has 12 amino acids. Trimming stripped 2 bases from V and 4 bases from J, with 4 bases between. Newly diagnosed hyperthyroidism, duration under 2 months, in patients aged 18 to 65. General study findings and limits: The blood repertoire included most of the expanded thyroid clonotypes above 0.001.

The gene calls are TRBV5-4 and TRBJ2-1; D gene ambiguous. The sequence was obtained from a woman between 18 and 30 years old with Graves' hyperthyroidism. The sample comprised blood. CDR3 sequence: CASSLQYNEQFF. CDR3 DNA: TGTGCCAGCAGCTTACAGTACAATGAGCAGTTCTTC.